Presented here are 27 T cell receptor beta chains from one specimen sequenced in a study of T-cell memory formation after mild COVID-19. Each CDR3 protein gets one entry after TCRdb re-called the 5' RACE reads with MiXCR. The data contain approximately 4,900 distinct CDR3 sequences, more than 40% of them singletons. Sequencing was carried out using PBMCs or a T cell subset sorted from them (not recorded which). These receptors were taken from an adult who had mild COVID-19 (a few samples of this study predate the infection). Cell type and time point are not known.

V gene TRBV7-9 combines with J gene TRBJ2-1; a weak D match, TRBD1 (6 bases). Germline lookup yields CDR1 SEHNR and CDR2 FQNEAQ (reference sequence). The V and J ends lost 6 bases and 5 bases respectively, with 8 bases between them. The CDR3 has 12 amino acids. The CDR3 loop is CASSTGNNEQFF. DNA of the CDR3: TGTGCCAGCAGTACAGGGAACAATGAGCAGTTCTTC.

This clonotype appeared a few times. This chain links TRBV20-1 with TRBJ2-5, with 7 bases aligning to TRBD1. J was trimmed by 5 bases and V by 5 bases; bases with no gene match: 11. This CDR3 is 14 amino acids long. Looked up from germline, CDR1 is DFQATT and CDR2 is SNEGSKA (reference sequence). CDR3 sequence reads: CSARRGSNWETQYF. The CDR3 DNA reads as TGCAGTGCTCGCAGGGGGAGCAATTGGGAGACCCAGTACTTC.

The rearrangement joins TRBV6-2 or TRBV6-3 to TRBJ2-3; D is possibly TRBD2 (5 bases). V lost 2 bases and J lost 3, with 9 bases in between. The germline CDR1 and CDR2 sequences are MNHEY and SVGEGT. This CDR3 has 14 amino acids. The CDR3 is CASSYPGGTDTQYF. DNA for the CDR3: TGTGCCAGCAGTTACCCCGGAGGAACAGATACGCAGTATTTT.

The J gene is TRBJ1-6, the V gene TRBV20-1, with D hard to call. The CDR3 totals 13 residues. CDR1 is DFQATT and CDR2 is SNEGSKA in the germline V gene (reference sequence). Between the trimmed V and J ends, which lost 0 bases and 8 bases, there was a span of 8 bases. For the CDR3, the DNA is TGCAGTGCTAGAGATCCTGCCGATTCACCCCTCCACTTT. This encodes CSARDPADSPLHF.

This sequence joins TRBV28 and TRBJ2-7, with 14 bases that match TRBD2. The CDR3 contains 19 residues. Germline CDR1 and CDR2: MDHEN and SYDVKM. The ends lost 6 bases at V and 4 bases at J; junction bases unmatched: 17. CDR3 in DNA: TGTGCCAGCAGCAATACTGCCACAAAGACTAGCGGGAGGGCGTACGAGCAGTACTTC. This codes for CASSNTATKTSGRAYEQYF.

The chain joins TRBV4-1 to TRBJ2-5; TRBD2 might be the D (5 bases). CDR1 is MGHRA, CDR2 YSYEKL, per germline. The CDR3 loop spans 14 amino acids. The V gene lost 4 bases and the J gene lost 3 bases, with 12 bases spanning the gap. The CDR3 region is CASSPLPGKETQYF. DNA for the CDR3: TGCGCCAGCAGCCCCCTCCCGGGGAAAGAGACCCAGTACTTC.

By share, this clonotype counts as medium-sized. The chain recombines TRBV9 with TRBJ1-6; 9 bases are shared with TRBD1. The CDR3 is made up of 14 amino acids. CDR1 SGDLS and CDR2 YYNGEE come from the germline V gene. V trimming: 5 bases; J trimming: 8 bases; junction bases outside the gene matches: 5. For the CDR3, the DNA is TGTGCCAGCAGTGCCGGACAGGGGTATTCACCCCTCCACTTT. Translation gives CASSAGQGYSPLHF.

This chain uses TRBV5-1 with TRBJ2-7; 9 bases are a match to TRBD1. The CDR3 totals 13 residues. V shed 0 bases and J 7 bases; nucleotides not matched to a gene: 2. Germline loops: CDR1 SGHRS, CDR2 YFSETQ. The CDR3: CASSLGQGGEQYF. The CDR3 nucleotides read TGCGCCAGCAGCTTGGGACAGGGGGGAGAGCAGTACTTC.

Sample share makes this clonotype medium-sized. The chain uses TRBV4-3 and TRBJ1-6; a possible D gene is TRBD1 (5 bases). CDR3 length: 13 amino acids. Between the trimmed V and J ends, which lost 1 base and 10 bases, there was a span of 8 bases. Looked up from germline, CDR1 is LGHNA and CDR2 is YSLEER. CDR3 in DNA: TGCGCCAGCAGCCAAGGGCGGGGGTCACCCCTCCACTTT. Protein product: CASSQGRGSPLHF.

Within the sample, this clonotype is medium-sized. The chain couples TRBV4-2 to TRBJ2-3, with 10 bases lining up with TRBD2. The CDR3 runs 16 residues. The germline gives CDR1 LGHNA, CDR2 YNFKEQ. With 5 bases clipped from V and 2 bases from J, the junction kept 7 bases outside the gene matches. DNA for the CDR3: TGTGCCAGCAGCTTCGACCTAGCGGGGGTCACAGATACGCAGTATTTT. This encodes CASSFDLAGVTDTQYF.

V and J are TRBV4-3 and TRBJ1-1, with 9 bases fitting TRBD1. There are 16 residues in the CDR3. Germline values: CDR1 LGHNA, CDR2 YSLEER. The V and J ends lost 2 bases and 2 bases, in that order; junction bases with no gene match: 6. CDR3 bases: TGCGCCAGCAGCCAACTAAATACAGGGGGCAACACTGAAGCTTTCTTT. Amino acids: CASSQLNTGGNTEAFF.

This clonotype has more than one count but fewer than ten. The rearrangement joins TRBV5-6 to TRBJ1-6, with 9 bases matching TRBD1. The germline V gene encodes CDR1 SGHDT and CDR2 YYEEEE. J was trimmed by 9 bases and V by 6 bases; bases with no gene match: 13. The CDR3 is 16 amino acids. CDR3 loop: CASNSRTGTGFSPLHF. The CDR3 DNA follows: TGTGCCAGCAACTCCCGGACGGGGACAGGGTTTTCACCCCTCCACTTT.

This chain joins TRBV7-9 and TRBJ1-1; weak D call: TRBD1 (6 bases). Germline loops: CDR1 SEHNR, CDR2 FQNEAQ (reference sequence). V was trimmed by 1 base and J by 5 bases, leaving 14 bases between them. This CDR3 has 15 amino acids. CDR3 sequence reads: CASSLGTAGGTEAFF. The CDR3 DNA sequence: TGTGCCAGCAGCTTAGGGACAGCAGGAGGTACTGAAGCTTTCTTT.

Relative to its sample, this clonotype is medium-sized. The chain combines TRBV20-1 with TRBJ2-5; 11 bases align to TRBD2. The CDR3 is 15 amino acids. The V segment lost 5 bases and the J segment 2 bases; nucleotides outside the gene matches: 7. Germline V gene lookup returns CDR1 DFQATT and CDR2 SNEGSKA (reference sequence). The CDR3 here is CSAPLAGGLQETQYF. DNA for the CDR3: TGCAGTGCTCCCCTAGCGGGGGGCTTGCAAGAGACCCAGTACTTC.

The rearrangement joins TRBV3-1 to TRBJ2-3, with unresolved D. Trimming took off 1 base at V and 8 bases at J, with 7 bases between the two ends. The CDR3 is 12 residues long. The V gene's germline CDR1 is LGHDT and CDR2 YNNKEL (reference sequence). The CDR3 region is CASSQARRTQYF. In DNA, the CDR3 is TGTGCCAGCAGCCAAGCTCGACGTACGCAGTATTTT.

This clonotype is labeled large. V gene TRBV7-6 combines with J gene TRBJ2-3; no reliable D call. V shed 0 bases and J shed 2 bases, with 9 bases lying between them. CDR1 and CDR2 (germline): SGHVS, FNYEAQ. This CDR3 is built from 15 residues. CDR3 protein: CASSLAAGYTDTQYF. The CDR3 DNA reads TGTGCCAGCAGCTTAGCGGCCGGATACACAGATACGCAGTATTTT. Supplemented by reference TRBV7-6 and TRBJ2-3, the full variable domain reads GAGVSQSPRYKVTKRGQDVALRCDPISGHVSLYWYRQALGQGPEFLTYFNYEAQQDKSGLPNDRFSAERPEGSISTLTIQRTEQRDSAMYRCASSLAAGYTDTQYFGPGTRLTVL.

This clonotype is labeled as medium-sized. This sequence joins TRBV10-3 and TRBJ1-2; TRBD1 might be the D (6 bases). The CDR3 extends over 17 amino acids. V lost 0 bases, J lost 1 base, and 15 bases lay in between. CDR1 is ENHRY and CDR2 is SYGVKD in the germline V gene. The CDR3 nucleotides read TGTGCCATCAGTGAGTCGGGGGCAGGAGTGGGTAACTATGGCTACACCTTC. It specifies CAISESGAGVGNYGYTF.

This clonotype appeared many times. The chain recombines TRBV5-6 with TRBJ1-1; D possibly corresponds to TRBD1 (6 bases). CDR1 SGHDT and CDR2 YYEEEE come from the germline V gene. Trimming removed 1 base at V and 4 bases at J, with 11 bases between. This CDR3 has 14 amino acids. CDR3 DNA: TGTGCCAGCAGCTTGTTAGGGGGGGTCACTGAAGCTTTCTTT. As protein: CASSLLGGVTEAFF.

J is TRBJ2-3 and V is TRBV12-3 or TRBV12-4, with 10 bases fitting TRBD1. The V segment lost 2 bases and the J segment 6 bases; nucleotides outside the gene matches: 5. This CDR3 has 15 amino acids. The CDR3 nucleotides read TGTGCCAGCAGTTTAACCGGGACAGGGGACGATACGCAGTATTTT. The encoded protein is CASSLTGTGDDTQYF.

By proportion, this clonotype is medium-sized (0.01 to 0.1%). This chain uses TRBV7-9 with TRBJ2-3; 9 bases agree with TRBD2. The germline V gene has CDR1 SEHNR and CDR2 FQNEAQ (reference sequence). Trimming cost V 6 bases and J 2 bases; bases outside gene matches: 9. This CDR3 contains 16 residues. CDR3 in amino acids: CASSLLSGGSTDTQYF. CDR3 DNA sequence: TGTGCCAGCAGTTTATTGAGCGGGGGGTCCACAGATACGCAGTATTTT.

CDR3 residues: CASSLNSLGGYTF. DNA for the CDR3: TGTGCCAGCAGCTTAAACAGTTTGGGAGGCTACACCTTC. The chain employs TRBV7-2 and TRBJ1-2; no reliable D call. Looked up from germline, CDR1 is SGHTA and CDR2 is FQGNSA. V dropped 2 bases and J dropped 8 bases, with 12 bases sitting between them. This CDR3 region has 13 residues. Based on the CDR3 plus reference TRBV7-2 and TRBJ1-2, the full variable domain is GAGVSQSPSNKVTEKGKDVELRCDPISGHTALYWYRQSLGQGLEFLIYFQGNSAPDKSGLPSDRFSAERTGGSVSTLTIQRTQQEDSAVYLCASSLNSLGGYTFGSGTRLTVV.

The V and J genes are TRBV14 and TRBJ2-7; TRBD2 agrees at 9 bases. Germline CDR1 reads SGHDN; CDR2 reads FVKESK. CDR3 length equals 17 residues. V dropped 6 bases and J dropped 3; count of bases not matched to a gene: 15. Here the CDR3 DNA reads TGTGCCAGCAGTCGGGGGTCAAGCGGGAGGCCTCTCTACGAGCAGTACTTC. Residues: CASSRGSSGRPLYEQYF.

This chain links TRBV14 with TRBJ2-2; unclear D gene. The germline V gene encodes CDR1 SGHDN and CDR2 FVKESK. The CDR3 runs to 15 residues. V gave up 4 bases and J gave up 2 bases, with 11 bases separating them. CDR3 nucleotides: TGTGCCAGCAGCCGCGATCGGGTTAACACCGGGGAGCTGTTTTTT. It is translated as CASSRDRVNTGELFF.

CDR3 sequence reads: CASSQQDYTQRYF. The CDR3 DNA reads as TGTGCCAGCAGCCAACAGGACTATACACAACGGTATTTT. The rearrangement uses TRBV7-3 and TRBJ2-3, with D perhaps TRBD2 (6 bases). The ends were cut back, 5 bases at V and 14 bases at J, with 20 bases in the middle. The CDR3 sequence is 13 residues long. Germline V CDR1 and CDR2: SGHTA, FQGTGA.

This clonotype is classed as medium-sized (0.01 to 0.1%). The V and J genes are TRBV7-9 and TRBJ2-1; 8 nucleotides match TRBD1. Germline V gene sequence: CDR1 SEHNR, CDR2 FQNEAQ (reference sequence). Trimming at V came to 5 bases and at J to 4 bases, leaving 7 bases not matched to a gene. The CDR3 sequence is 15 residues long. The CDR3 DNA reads TGTGCCAGCAGCCCGATCAGGGGGCTTTACAATGAGCAGTTCTTC. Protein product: CASSPIRGLYNEQFF.

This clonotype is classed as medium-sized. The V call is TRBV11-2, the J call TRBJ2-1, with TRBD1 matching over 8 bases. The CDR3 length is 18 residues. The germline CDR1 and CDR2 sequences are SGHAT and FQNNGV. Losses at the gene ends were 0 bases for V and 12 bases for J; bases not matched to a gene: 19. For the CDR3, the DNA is TGTGCCAGCAGCTTAGATCCAAGTCCCGTTTCAGGGGGCGACGGGCAGTTCTTC. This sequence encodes CASSLDPSPVSGGDGQFF.

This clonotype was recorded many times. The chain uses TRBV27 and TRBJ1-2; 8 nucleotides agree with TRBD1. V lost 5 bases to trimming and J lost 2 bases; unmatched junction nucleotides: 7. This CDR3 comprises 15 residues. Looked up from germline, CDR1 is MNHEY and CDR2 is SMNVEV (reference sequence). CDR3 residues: CASSTLDRENYGYTF. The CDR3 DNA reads TGTGCCAGCAGTACCCTGGACAGGGAAAACTATGGCTACACCTTC.